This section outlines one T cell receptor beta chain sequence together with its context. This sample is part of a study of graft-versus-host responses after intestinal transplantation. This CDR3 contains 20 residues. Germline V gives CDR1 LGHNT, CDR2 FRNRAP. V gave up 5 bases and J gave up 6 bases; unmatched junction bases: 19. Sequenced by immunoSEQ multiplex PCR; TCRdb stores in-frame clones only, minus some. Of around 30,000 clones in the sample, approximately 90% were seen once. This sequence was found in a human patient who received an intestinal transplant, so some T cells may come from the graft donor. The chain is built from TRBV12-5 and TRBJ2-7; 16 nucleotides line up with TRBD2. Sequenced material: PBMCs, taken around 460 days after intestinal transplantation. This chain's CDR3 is CASGTTTGTSGGAIEREQYF. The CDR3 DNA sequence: TGTGCTAGTGGTACGACGACCGGGACTAGCGGGGGGGCCATCGAGCGCGAGCAGTACTTC.